This T cell receptor (beta chain) was profiled in a study of T-cell reconstitution after alpha-beta-depleted transplantation in children. Unique molecular identifiers were built into the TCRbeta library. TCRdb independently ran MiXCR on the PCR reads; one entry per CDR3 protein. Among around 410,000 distinct CDR3 sequences, approximately 11% were seen once, and the ten largest hold roughly 5%. Germline loops: CDR1 SGHRS, CDR2 YFSETQ. CDR3 length equals 12 residues. Trimming removed 4 bases from V and 6 bases from J, with 10 bases in between. The chain combines TRBV5-1 with TRBJ1-2, with D maybe TRBD1 (5 bases). The sequencing used PBMCs from the stem cell graft donor, collected from the stem cell graft. The origin of this receptor is a human donor who donated a stem cell graft to a child with acute myeloid leukemia. Here the CDR3 reads CASSPAGHGYTF. CDR3 DNA sequence: TGCGCCAGCAGCCCGGCAGGGCATGGCTACACCTTC.